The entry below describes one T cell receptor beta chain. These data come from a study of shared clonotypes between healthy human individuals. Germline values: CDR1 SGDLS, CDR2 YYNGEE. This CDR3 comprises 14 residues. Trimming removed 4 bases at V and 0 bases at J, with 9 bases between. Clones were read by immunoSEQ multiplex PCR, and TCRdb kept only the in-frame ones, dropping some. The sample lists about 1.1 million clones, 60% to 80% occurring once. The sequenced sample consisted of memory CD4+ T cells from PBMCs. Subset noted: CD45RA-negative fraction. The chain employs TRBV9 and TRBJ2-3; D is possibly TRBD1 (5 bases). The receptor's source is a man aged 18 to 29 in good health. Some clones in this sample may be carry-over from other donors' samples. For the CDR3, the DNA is TGTGCCAGCAGCCCCCAGGGAAGCACAGATACGCAGTATTTT. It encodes CASSPQGSTDTQYF.